This TCR beta chain stems from a study of shared clonotypes between healthy human individuals. As originally analysed: Sequence data from immunoSEQ were junction-only and lacked quality scores; consequently, filtering differed. The data were produced by immunoSEQ multiplex PCR, yet TCRdb's version contains in-frame clones alone and is incomplete. D and trimming come from the DNA, and the V and J calls and clone size come from that table. The sample records millions of clones, around nine tenths being singletons. The source is a man younger than 35 in good health. The sequenced sample consisted of naive CD4+ T cells sorted from blood. This sample's subset: CD45RA+ positively selected.

The CDR3 sequence is CASSDRTANTEAFF. The CDR3 DNA reads TGTGCCAGCAGTGACAGGACAGCCAACACTGAAGCTTTCTTT. The chain couples TRBV6-1 to TRBJ1-1, with D maybe TRBD1 (6 bases). Trimming shortened V by 3 bases and J by 2 bases, and 10 bases separated the two germline ends. Germline assignment: CDR1 MNHNS and CDR2 SASEGT. The CDR3 is made up of 14 amino acids.